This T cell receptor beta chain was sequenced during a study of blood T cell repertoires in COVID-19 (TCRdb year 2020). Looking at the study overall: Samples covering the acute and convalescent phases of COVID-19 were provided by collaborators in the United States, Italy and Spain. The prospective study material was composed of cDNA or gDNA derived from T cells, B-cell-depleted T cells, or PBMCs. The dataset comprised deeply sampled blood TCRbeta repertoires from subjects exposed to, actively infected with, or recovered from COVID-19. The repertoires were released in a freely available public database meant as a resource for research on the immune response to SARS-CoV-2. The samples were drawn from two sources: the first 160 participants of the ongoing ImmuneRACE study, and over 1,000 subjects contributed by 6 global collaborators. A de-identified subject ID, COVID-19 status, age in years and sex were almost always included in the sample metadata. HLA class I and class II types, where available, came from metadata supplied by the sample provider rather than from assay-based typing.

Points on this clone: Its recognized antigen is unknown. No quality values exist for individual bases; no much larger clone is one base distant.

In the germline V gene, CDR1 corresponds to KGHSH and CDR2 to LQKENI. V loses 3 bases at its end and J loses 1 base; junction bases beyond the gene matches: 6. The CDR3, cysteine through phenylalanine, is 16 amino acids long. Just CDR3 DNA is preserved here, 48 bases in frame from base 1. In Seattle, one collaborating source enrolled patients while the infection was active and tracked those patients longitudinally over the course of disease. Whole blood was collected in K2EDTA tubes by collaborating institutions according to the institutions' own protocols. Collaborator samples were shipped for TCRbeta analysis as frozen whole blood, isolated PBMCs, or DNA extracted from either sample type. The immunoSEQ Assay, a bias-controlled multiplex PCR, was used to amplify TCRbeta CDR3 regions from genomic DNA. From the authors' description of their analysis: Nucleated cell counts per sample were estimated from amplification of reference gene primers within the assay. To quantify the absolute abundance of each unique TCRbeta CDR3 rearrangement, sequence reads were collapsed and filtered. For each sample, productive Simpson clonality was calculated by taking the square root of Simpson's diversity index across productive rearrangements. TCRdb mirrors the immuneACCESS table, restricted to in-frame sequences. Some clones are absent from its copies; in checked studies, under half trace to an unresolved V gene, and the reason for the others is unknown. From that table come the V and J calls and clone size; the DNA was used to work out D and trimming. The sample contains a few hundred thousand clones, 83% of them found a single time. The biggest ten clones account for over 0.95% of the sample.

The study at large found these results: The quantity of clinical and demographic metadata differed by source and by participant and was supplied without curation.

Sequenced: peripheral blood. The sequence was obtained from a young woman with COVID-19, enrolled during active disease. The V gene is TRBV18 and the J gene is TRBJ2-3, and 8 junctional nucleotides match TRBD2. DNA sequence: TGTGCCAGCTCACCCTTTTCGACTAGCGGCACAGATACGCAGTATTTT. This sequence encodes CASSPFSTSGTDTQYF. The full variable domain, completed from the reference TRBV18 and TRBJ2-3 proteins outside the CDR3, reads NAGVMQNPRHLVRRRGQEARLRCSPMKGHSHVYWYRQLPEEGLKFMVYLQKENIIDESGMPKERFSAEFPKEGPSILRIQQVVRGDSAAYFCASSPFSTSGTDTQYFGPGTRLTVL.